This T cell receptor beta chain was profiled in a study of technical replicates of blood from several donors. Trimming took 0 bases from V and 2 from J, leaving 16 bases between them. CDR1 SGHRS and CDR2 YFSETQ come from the germline V gene. CDR3 length: 17 residues. Method: immunoSEQ multiplex PCR; TCRdb's copy keeps in-frame clones and lacks some. In the table there are 75,000 to 95,000 clones, about 91% of which are singletons. Sequenced material: T cells isolated from PBMCs. The sequence came from a human donor in good health. The chain recombines TRBV5-1 with TRBJ2-3; possible D gene TRBD2, 6 bases. The chain's CDR3 is CASSLGYGGGATDTQYF. In DNA, the CDR3 is TGCGCCAGCAGCTTGGGATACGGGGGAGGAGCCACAGATACGCAGTATTTT. The variable domain in full, completed from reference TRBV5-1 and TRBJ2-3, reads KAGVTQTPRYLIKTRGQQVTLSCSPISGHRSVSWYQQTPGQGLQFLFEYFSETQRNKGNFPGRFSGRQFSNSRSEMNVSTLELGDSALYLCASSLGYGGGATDTQYFGPGTRLTVL.